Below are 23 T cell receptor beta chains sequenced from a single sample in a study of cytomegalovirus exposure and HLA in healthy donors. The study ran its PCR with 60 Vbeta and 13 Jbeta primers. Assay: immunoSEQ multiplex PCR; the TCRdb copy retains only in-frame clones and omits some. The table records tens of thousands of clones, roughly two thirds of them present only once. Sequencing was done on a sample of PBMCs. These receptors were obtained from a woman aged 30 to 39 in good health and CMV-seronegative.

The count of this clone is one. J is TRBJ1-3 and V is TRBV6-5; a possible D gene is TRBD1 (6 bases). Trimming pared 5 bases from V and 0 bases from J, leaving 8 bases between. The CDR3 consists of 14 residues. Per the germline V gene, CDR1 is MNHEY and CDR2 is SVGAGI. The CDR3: CASSQGHSGNTIYF. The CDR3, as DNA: TGTGCCAGCAGTCAGGGACACTCTGGAAACACCATATATTTT.

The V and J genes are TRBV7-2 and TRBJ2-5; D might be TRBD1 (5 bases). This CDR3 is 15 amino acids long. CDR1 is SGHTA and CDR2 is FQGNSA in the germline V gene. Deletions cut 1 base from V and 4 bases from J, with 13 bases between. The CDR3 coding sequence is TGTGCCAGCAGCTTAGGGGGCACCCCAGGAGAGACCCAGTACTTC. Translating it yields CASSLGGTPGETQYF.

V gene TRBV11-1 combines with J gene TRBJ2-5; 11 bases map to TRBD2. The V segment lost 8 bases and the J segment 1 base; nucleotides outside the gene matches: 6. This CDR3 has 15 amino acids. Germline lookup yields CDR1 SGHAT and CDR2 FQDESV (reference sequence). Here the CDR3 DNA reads TGTGCCAGCGGCTCCGGGACTAGCGGCCAAGAGACCCAGTACTTC. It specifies CASGSGTSGQETQYF.

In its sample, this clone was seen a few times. CDR3 coding DNA: TGCGCCAGCAGCTTGGGGGGGACAGGGTCGGGCGAGCAGTACTTC. It yields the protein CASSLGGTGSGEQYF. The chain recombines TRBV5-1 with TRBJ2-7; 9 nucleotides agree with TRBD1. Germline V gene data show CDR1 as SGHRS and CDR2 as YFSETQ. The CDR3 runs 15 residues. Losses at the gene ends were 0 bases for V and 6 bases for J; bases not matched to a gene: 7.

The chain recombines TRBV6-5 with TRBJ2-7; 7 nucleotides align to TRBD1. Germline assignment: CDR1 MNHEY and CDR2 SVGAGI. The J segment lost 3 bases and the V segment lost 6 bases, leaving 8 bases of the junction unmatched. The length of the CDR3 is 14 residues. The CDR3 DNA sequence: TGTGCCAGCAGGGGCCGGGACAGACTCTACGAGCAGTACTTC. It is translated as CASRGRDRLYEQYF.

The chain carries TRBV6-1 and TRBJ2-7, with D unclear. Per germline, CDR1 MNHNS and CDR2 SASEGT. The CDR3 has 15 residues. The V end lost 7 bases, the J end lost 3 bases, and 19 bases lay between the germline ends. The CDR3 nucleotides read TGTGCCAGCAAGCCCAGGATCTTTTCGGACTACGAGCAGTACTTC. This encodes CASKPRIFSDYEQYF.

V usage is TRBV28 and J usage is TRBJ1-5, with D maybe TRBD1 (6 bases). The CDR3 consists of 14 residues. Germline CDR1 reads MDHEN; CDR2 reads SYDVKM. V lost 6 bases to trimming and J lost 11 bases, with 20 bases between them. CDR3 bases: TGTGCCAGCAGAAACCATCAGGGGCAGGGGTCCCAGCATTTT. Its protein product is CASRNHQGQGSQHF.

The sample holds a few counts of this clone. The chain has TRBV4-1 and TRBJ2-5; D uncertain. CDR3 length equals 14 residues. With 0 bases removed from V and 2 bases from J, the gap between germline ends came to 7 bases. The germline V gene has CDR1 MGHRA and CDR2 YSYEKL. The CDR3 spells CASSQDTLQETQYF. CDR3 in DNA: TGCGCCAGCAGCCAAGACACGCTACAAGAGACCCAGTACTTC.

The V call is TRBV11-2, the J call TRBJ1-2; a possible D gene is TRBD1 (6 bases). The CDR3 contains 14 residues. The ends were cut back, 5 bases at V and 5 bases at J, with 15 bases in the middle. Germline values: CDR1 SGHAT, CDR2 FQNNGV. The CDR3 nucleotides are TGTGCCAGCAGCCCGGACAGAAATGGATATGGCTACACCTTC. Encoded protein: CASSPDRNGYGYTF.

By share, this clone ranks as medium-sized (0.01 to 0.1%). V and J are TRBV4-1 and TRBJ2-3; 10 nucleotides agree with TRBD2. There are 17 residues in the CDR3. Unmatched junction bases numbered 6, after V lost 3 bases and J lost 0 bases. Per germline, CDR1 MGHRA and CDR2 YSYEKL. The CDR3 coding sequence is TGCGCCAGCAGCCAGTTAGCGGGGGGCTCTAGCACAGATACGCAGTATTTT. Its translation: CASSQLAGGSSTDTQYF.

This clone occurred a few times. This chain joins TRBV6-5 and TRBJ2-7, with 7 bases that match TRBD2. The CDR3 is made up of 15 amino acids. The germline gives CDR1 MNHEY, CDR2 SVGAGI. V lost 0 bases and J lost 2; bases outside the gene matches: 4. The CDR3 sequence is CASSYSRDYTYEQYF. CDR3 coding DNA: TGTGCCAGCAGTTACTCGCGGGACTATACCTACGAGCAGTACTTC.

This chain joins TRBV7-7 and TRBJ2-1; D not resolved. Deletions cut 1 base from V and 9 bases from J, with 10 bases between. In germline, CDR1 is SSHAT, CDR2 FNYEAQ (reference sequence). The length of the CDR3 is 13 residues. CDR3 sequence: CASSLEGRSEQFF. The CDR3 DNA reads TGTGCCAGCAGCTTAGAAGGCCGGAGTGAGCAGTTCTTC.

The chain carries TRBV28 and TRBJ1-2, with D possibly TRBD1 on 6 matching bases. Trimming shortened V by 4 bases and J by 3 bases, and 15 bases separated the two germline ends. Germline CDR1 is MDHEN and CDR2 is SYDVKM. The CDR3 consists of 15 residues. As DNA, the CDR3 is TGTGCCAGCAGTTCCCCCCACGCAGGGGACTATGGCTACACCTTC. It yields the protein CASSSPHAGDYGYTF.

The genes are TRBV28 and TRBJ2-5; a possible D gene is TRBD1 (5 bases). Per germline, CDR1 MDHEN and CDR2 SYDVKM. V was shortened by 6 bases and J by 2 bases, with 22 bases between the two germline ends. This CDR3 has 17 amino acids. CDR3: CASRTNRLGVGQETQYF. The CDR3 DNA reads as TGTGCCAGCAGAACAAACAGGTTAGGGGTTGGGCAAGAGACCCAGTACTTC.

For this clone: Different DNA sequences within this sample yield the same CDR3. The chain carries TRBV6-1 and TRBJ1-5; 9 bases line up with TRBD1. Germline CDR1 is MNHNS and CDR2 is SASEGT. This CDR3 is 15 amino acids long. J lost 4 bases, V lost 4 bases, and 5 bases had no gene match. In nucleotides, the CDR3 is TGTGCCAGCAGTGGACCGGGACAGGGTAATCAGCCCCAGCATTTT. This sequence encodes CASSGPGQGNQPQHF.

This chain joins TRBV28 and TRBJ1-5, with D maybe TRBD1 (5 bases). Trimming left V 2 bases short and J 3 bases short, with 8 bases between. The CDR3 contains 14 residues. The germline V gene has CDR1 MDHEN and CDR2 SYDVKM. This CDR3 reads CASSLGGTNQPQHF. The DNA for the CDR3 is TGTGCCAGCAGTTTAGGGGGGACCAATCAGCCCCAGCATTTT. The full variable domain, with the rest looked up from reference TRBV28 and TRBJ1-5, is DVKVTQSSRYLVKRTGEKVFLECVQDMDHENMFWYRQDPGLGLRLIYFSYDVKMKEKGDIPEGYSVSREKKERFSLILESASTNQTSMYLCASSLGGTNQPQHFGDGTRLSIL.

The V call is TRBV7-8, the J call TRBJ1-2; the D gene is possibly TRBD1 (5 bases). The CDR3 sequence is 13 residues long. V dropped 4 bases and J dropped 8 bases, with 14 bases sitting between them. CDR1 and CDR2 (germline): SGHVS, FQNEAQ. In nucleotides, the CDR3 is TGTGCCAGCAGCTCGACAGTTCGCTCGGGCTACACCTTC. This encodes CASSSTVRSGYTF. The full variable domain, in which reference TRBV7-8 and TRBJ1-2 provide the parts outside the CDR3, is GAGVSQSPRYKVAKRGQDVALRCDPISGHVSLFWYQQALGQGPEFLTYFQNEAQLDKSGLPSDRFFAERPEGSVSTLKIQRTQQEDSAVYLCASSSTVRSGYTFGSGTRLTVV.

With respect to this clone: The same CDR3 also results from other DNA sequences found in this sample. CDR3 bases: TGCGCCAGCAGCCAAGGGACAGGGGACGAAAAACTGTTTTTT. Amino acids: CASSQGTGDEKLFF. The V gene is TRBV4-1, the J gene TRBJ1-4; 9 positions agree with TRBD1. The CDR3 runs 14 residues. V gave up 1 base and J gave up 8 bases; unmatched junction bases: 2. Germline V gene lookup returns CDR1 MGHRA and CDR2 YSYEKL.

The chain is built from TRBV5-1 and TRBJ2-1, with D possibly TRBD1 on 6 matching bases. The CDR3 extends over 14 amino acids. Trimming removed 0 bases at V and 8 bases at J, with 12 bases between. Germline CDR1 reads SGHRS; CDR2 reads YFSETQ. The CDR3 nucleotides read TGCGCCAGCAGCTTGGTCGGCAGGGGTTATGAGCAGTTCTTC. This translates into CASSLVGRGYEQFF.

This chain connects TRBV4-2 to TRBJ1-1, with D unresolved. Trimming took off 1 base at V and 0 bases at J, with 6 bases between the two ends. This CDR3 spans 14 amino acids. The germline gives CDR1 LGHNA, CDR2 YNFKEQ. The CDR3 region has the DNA TGTGCCAGCAGCCAAGGCGGGCTGAACACTGAAGCTTTCTTT. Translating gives CASSQGGLNTEAFF.

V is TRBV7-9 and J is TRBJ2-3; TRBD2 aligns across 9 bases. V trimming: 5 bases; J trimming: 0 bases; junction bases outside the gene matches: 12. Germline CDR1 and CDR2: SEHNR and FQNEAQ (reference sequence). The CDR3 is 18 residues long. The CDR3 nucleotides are TGTGCCAGCAGCCCAGGACCACTAGCGGGTTTTAGCACAGATACGCAGTATTTT. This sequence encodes CASSPGPLAGFSTDTQYF.

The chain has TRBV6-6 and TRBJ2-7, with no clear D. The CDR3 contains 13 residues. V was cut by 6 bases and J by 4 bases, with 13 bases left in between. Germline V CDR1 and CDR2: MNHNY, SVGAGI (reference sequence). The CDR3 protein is CASRTTTQYEQYF. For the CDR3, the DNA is TGTGCCAGCAGAACTACAACCCAATACGAGCAGTACTTC.

DNA for the CDR3: TGTGCCAGCAGCTCAACCTCGGGGGGTTGGTACGAGCAGTACTTC. It codes for CASSSTSGGWYEQYF. The chain joins TRBV7-2 to TRBJ2-7, with TRBD2 identical over 7 bases. V trimming: 4 bases; J trimming: 4 bases; junction bases outside the gene matches: 10. Per germline, CDR1 SGHTA and CDR2 FQGNSA. The CDR3 has 15 amino acids.